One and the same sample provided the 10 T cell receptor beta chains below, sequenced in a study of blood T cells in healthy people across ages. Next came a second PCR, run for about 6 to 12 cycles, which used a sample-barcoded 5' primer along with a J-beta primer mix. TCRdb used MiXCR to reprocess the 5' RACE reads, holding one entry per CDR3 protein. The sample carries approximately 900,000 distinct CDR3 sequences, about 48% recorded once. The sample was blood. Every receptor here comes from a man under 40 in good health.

For the CDR3, the DNA is TGTGCCAGCAGCTCGACTTACTCCGGGACAGGCAATCAGCCCCAGCATTTT. This encodes CASSSTYSGTGNQPQHF. This rearrangement joins TRBV7-9 to TRBJ1-5, with TRBD1 matching 7 bases. CDR3 size: 17 residues. Germline CDR1 reads SEHNR; CDR2 reads FQNEAQ (reference sequence). J lost 2 bases, V lost 4 bases, and 11 bases had no gene match.

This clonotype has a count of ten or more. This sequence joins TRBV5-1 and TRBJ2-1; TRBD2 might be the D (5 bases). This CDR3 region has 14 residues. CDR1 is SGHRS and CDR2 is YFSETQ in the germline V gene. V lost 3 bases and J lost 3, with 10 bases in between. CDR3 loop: CASSSTAGYNEQFF. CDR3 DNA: TGCGCCAGCAGCTCGACGGCGGGCTACAATGAGCAGTTCTTC.

CDR3 nucleotide sequence: TGCAGTGCTAGATCAGGGGATCGGGAGCAGTACTTC. Translated, it gives CSARSGDREQYF. This rearrangement joins TRBV20-1 to TRBJ2-7, with a tentative D call TRBD1 (6 bases). This CDR3 region has 12 residues. V dropped 2 bases and J dropped 7 bases, with 12 bases sitting between them. In germline, CDR1 is DFQATT, CDR2 SNEGSKA (reference sequence).

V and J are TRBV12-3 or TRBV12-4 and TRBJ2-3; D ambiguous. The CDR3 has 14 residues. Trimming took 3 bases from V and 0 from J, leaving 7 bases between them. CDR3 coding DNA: TGTGCCAGCAGTTTGATGGGGAGCACAGATACGCAGTATTTT. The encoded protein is CASSLMGSTDTQYF.

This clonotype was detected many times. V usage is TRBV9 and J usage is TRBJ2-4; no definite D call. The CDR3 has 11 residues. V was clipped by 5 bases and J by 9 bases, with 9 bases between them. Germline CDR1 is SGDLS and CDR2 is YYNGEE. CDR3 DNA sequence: TGTGCCAGCAGTCCAGGCTCCATTCAGTACTTC. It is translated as CASSPGSIQYF. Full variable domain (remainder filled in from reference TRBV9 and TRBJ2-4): DSGVTQTPKHLITATGQRVTLRCSPRSGDLSVYWYQQSLDQGLQFLIQYYNGEERAKGNILERFSAQQFPDLHSELNLSSLELGDSALYFCASSPGSIQYFGAGTRLSVL.

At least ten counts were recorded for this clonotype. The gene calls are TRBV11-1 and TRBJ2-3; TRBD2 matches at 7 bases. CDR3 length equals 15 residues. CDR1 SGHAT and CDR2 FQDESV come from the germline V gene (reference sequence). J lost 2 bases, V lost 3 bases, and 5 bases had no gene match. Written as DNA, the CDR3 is TGTGCCAGCAGCTTTGGGGGGGGAGACACAGATACGCAGTATTTT. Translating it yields CASSFGGGDTDTQYF.

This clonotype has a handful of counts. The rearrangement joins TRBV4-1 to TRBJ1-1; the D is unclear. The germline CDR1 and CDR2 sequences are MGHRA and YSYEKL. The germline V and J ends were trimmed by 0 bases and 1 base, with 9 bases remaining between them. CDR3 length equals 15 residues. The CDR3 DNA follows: TGCGCCAGCAGCCAAGATGTGGCGGCGAACACTGAAGCTTTCTTT. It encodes CASSQDVAANTEAFF.

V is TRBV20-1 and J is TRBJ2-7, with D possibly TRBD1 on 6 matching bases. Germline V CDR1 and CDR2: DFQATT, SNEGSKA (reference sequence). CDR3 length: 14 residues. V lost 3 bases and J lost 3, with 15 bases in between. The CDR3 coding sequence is TGCAGTGCTAGCCCCCGGGACAAAATCTACGAGCAGTACTTC. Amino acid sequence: CSASPRDKIYEQYF.

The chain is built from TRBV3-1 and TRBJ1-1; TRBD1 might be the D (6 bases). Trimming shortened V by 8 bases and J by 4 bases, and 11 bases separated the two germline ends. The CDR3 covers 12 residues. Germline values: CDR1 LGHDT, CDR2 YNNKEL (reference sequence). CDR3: CASGGGITEAFF. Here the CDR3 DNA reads TGTGCCAGCGGAGGGGGGATCACTGAAGCTTTCTTT.

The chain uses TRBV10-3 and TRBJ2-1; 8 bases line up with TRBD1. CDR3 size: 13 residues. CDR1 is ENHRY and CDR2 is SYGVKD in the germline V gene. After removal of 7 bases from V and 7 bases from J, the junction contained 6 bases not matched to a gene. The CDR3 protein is CAITQTGDNEQFF. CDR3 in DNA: TGTGCCATCACCCAGACAGGGGATAATGAGCAGTTCTTC.